The text below deals with one T cell receptor (beta chain). Data came from immunoSEQ multiplex PCR; TCRdb stores just in-frame clones and leaves some out. Counted here are approximately 140,000 clones, roughly 84% occurring once; the ten biggest clones make up around 9%. The CDR3 runs to 16 residues. In germline, CDR1 is KGHDR, CDR2 SFDVKD. The V segment lost 3 bases and the J segment 2 bases; nucleotides outside the gene matches: 9. This sample is part of a study of blood T cell repertoires in COVID-19. Study information: Samples came from the United States, Italy and Spain, spanning acute and convalescent COVID-19.

The origin of this receptor is a man aged 25-40 years with COVID-19, enrolled during active disease. The sequenced material came from peripheral blood. The chain is built from TRBV24-1 and TRBJ2-7, with 7 positions matching TRBD1. The CDR3 is CATSDLLTGATYEQYF. The CDR3 DNA sequence: TGTGCCACCAGTGATCTATTAACAGGGGCGACCTACGAGCAGTACTTC.